This TCR beta chain was sequenced in a study of CD8 T cells in Susac syndrome. CD8+ and CD4+ T cells from blood underwent TCR beta sequencing, which was carried out in a high-throughput format. The germline V gene has CDR1 DFQATT and CDR2 SNEGSKA (reference sequence). V dropped 3 bases and J dropped 4 bases, with 9 bases sitting between them. CDR3 size: 13 residues. The RNA, roughly 0.45 to 1 ug, was put through reverse transcription using random hexamers. One entry per CDR3 protein, called by TCRdb with MiXCR from the immunoSEQ multiplex PCR reads. Of approximately 260,000 distinct CDR3 sequences listed, about 96% are singletons.

The V call is TRBV20-1, the J call TRBJ2-2, with unresolved D. Sequenced input: CD4+ T cells from PBMCs. This receptor was obtained from a human donor with Susac syndrome. The CDR3 is CSASSQSTGELFF. The CDR3 bases are TGCAGTGCTAGCAGTCAGAGCACCGGGGAGCTGTTTTTT.